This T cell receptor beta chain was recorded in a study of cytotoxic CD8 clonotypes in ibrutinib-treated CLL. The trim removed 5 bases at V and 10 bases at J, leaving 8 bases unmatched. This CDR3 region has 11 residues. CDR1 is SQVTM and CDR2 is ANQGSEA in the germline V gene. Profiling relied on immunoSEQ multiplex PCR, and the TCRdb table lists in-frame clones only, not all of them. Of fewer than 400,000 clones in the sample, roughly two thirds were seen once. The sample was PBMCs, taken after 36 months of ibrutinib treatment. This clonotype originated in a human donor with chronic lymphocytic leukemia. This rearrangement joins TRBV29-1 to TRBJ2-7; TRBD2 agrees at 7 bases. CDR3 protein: CSVLAGRAQYF. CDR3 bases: TGCAGCGTTCTCGCGGGGAGGGCTCAGTACTTC.